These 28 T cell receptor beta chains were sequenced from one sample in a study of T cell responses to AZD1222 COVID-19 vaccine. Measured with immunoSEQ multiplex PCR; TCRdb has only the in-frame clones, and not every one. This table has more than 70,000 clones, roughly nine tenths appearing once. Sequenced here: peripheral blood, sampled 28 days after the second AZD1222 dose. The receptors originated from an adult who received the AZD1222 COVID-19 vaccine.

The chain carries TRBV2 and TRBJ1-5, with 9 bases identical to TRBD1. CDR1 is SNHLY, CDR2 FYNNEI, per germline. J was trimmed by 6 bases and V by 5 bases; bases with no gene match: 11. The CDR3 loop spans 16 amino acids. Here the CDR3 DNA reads TGTGCCAGCAGTCCCCGGACAGGGGCAATAGGTCAGCCCCAGCATTTT. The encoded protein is CASSPRTGAIGQPQHF.

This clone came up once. DNA for the CDR3: TGTGCCAGTAGAAGAACGGGTAGGACCGGGGAGCTGTTTTTT. Amino acids: CASRRTGRTGELFF. J is TRBJ2-2 and V is TRBV19, with unresolved D. Trimming took off 6 bases at V and 5 bases at J, with 13 bases between the two ends. This CDR3 spans 14 amino acids. Germline loops: CDR1 LNHDA, CDR2 SQIVND (reference sequence).

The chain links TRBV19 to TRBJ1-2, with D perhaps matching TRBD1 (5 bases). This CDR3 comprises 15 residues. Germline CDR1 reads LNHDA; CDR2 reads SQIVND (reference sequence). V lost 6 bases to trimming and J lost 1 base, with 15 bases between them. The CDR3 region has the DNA TGTGCCAGTAGAGGCCCGCCAGGGCTTAACTATGGCTACACCTTC. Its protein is CASRGPPGLNYGYTF.

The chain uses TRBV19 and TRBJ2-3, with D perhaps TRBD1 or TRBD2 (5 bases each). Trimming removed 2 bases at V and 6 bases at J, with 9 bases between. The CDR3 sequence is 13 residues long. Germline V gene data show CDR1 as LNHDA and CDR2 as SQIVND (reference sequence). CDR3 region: CASSIPGTDTQYF. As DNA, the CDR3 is TGTGCCAGTAGTATACCCGGGACCGATACGCAGTATTTT.

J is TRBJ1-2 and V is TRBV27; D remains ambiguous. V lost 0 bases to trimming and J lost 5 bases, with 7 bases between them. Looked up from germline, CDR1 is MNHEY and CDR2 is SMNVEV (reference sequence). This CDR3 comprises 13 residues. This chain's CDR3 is CASSLSGEYGYTF. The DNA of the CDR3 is TGTGCCAGCAGTTTATCGGGTGAATATGGCTACACCTTC.

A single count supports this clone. DNA of the CDR3: TGTGCCAGCAGCCGACAGACCGACACTGAAGCTTTCTTT. Translation: CASSRQTDTEAFF. The V gene is TRBV7-3, the J gene TRBJ1-1, with D possibly TRBD1 on 5 matching bases. Germline V gene data show CDR1 as SGHTA and CDR2 as FQGTGA. The CDR3 extends over 13 amino acids. Trimming shortened V by 5 bases and J by 3 bases, and 10 bases separated the two germline ends.

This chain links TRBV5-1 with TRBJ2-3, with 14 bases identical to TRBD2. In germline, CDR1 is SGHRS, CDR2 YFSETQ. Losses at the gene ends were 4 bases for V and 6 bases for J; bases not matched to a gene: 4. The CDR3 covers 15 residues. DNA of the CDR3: TGCGCCAGCAGCCTGGGACTAGCGGGGGCCGATACGCAGTATTTT. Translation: CASSLGLAGADTQYF. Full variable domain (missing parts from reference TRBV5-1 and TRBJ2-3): KAGVTQTPRYLIKTRGQQVTLSCSPISGHRSVSWYQQTPGQGLQFLFEYFSETQRNKGNFPGRFSGRQFSNSRSEMNVSTLELGDSALYLCASSLGLAGADTQYFGPGTRLTVL.

CDR3 coding DNA: TGCGCCAGCAGGGGTAGCGGGGCCGCCGGGGCCCAGTACTTC. Translation gives CASRGSGAAGAQYF. The genes are TRBV10-2 and TRBJ2-5, with TRBD2 matching 8 bases. The CDR3 loop spans 14 amino acids. V trimming: 6 bases; J trimming: 9 bases; junction bases outside the gene matches: 12. Looked up from germline, CDR1 is WSHSY and CDR2 is SAAADI.

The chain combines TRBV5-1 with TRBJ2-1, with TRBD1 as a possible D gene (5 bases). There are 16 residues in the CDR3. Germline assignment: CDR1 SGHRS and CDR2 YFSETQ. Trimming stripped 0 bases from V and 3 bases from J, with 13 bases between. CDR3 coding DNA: TGCGCCAGCAGCTTGGTCTTGGGGCATCTCTACAATGAGCAGTTCTTC. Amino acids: CASSLVLGHLYNEQFF.

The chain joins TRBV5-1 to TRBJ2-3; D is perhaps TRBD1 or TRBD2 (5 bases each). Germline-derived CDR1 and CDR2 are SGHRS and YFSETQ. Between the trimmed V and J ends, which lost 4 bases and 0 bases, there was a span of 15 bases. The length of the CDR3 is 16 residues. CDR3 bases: TGCGCCAGCAGCGGGGGTCCGGGGCCTAGCACAGATACGCAGTATTTT. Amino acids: CASSGGPGPSTDTQYF.

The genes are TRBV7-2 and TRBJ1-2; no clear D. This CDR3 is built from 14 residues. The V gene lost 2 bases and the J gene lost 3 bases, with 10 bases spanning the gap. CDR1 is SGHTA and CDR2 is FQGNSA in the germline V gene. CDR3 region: CASSLHAVDYGYTF. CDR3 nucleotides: TGTGCCAGCAGCTTACATGCCGTTGACTATGGCTACACCTTC.

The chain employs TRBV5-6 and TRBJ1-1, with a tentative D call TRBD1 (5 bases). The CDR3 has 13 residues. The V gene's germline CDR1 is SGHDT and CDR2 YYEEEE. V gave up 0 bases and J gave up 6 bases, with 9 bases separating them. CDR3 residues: CASSLDRYAEAFF. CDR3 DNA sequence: TGTGCCAGCAGCTTGGACAGGTACGCTGAAGCTTTCTTT.

The CDR3 DNA is TGCGCCAGCAGCTCGGGAGGGACAGATTTGAACACTGAAGCTTTCTTT. Translated: CASSSGGTDLNTEAFF. The chain uses TRBV5-1 and TRBJ1-1, with TRBD1 matching 7 bases. Germline assignment: CDR1 SGHRS and CDR2 YFSETQ. V trimming: 3 bases; J trimming: 0 bases; junction bases outside the gene matches: 8. This CDR3 contains 16 residues.

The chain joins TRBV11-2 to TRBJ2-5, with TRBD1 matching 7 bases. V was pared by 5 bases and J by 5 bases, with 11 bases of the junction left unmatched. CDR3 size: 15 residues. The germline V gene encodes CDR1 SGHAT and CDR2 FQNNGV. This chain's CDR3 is CASSQLLGGGETQYF. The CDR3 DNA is TGTGCCAGCAGCCAACTTCTAGGGGGCGGGGAGACCCAGTACTTC.

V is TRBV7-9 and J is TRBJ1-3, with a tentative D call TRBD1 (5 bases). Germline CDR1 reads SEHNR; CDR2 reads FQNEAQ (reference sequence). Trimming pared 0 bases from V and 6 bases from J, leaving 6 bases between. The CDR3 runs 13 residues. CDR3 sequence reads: CASSLAGPNTIYF. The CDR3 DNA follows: TGTGCCAGCAGCTTAGCGGGGCCAAACACCATATATTTT. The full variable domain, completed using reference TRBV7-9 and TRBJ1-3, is DTGVSQNPRHKITKRGQNVTFRCDPISEHNRLYWYRQTLGQGPEFLTYFQNEAQLEKSRLLSDRFSAERPKGSFSTLEIQRTEQGDSAMYLCASSLAGPNTIYFGEGSWLTVV.

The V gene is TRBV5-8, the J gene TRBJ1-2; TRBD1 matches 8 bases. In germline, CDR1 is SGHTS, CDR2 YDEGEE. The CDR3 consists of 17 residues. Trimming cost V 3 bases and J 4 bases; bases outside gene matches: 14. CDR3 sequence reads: CASSSLRTGRSVYGYTF. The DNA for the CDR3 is TGTGCCAGCAGCTCCCTGCGGACAGGGAGGAGCGTCTATGGCTACACCTTC.

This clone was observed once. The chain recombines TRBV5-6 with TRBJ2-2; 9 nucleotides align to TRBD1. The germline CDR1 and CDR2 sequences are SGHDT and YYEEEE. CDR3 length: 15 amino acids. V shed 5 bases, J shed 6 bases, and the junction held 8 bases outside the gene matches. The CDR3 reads CASSPPGQGSGELFF. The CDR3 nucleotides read TGTGCCAGCAGTCCCCCGGGACAGGGTTCCGGGGAGCTGTTTTTT. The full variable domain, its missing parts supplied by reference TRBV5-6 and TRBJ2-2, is DAGVTQSPTHLIKTRGQQVTLRCSPKSGHDTVSWYQQALGQGPQFIFQYYEEEERQRGNFPDRFSGHQFPNYSSELNVNALLLGDSALYLCASSPPGQGSGELFFGEGSRLTVL.

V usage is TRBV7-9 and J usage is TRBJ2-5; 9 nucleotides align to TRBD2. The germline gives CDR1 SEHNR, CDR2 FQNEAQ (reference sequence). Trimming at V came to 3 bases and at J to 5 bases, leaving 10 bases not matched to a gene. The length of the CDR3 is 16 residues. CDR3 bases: TGTGCCAGCAGCTTGATTAGCGGGGGTGGTTTGGAGACCCAGTACTTC. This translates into CASSLISGGGLETQYF.

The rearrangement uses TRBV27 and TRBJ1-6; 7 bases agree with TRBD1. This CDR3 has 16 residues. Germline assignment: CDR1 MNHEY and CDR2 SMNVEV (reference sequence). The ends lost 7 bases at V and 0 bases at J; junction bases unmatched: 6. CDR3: CASKMGTVSYNSPLHF. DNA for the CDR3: TGTGCCAGCAAAATGGGGACAGTCTCCTATAATTCACCCCTCCACTTT.

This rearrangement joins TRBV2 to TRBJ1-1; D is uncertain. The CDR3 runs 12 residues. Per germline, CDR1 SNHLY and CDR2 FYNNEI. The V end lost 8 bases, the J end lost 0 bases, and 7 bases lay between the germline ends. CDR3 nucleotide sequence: TGTGCCAGCGGCCACATGAACACTGAAGCTTTCTTT. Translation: CASGHMNTEAFF.

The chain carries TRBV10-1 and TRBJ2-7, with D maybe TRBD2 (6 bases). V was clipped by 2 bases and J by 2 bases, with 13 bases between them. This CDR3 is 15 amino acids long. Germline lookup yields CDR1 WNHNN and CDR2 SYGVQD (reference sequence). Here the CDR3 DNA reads TGCGCCAGCAGTGAGGCGACGGGGGTCCCCTACGAGCAGTACTTC. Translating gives CASSEATGVPYEQYF.

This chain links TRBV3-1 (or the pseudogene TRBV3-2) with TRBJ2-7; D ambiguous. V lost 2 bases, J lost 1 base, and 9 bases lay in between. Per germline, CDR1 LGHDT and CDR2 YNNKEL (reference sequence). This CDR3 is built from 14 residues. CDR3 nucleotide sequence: TGTGCCAGCAGCCAAACCGGGTCGTCCTACGAGCAGTACTTC. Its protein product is CASSQTGSSYEQYF.

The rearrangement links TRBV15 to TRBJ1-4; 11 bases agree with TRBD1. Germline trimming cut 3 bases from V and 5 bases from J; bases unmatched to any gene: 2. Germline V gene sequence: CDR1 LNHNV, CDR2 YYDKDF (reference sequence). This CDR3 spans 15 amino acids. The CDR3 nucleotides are TGTGCCACCAGCAGGGGGACAGGGGGAAATGAAAAACTGTTTTTT. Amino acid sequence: CATSRGTGGNEKLFF. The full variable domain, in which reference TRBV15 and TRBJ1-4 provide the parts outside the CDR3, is DAMVIQNPRYQVTQFGKPVTLSCSQTLNHNVMYWYQQKSSQAPKLLFHYYDKDFNNEADTPDNFQSRRPNTSFCFLDIRSPGLGDTAMYLCATSRGTGGNEKLFFGSGTQLSVL.

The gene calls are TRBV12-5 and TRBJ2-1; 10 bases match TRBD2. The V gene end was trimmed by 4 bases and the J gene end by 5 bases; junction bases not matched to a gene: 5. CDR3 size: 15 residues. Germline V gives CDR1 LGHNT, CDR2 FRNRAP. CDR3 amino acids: CASGSKGLANNEQFF. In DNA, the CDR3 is TGTGCTAGTGGTTCAAAGGGACTAGCGAACAATGAGCAGTTCTTC.

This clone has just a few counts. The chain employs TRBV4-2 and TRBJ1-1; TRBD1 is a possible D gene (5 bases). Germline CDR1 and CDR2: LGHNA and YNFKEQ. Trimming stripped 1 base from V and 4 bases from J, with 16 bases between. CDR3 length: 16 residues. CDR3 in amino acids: CASSQGPNLGGTEAFF. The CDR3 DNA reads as TGTGCCAGCAGCCAAGGACCGAATTTGGGGGGCACTGAAGCTTTCTTT.

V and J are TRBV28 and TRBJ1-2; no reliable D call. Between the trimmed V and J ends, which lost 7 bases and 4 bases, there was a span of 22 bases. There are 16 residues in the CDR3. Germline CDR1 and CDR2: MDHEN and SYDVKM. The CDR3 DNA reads TGTGCCAGCATCACTTTCGCACAACCTGACCGCTATGGCTACACCTTC. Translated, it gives CASITFAQPDRYGYTF.

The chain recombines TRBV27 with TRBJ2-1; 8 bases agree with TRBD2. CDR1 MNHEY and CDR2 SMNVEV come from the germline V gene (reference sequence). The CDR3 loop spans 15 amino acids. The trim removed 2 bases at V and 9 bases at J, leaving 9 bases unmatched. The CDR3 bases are TGTGCCAGCAGTTTACGGGGGGGAATTCCCCCTGAGCAGTTCTTC. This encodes CASSLRGGIPPEQFF.

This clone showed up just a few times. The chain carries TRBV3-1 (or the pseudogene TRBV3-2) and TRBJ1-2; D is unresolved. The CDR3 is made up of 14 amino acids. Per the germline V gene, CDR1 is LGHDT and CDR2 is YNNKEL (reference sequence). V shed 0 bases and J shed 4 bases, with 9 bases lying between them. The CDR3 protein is CASSQDNPSYGYTF. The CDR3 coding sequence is TGTGCCAGCAGCCAAGATAACCCTTCCTATGGCTACACCTTC.